These 8 T cell receptor beta chains came from one sample sequenced in a study of cytomegalovirus exposure and HLA in healthy donors. Produced via immunoSEQ multiplex PCR; TCRdb's table is partial and in-frame only. Here the sample spans a few hundred thousand clones, approximately 90% being singletons. Material for sequencing was PBMCs. The receptors shown here come from a woman aged 18-29 years in good health and CMV-seronegative.

The CDR3 nucleotides read TGTGCCAGCAGCCTTTACCCGGAAGGGGACTACGAGCAGTACTTC. This gives the protein CASSLYPEGDYEQYF. The V and J genes are TRBV27 and TRBJ2-7; the D gene is possibly TRBD1 (5 bases). Per the germline V gene, CDR1 is MNHEY and CDR2 is SMNVEV (reference sequence). V was cut by 6 bases and J by 3 bases, with 18 bases left in between. CDR3 length: 15 amino acids.

In DNA form, the CDR3 reads TGTGCCAGCAGCGCTGGGGGAGGGGGTGGCTACGAGCAGTACTTC. As protein: CASSAGGGGGYEQYF. The chain recombines TRBV9 with TRBJ2-7, with D maybe TRBD2 (7 bases). Deletions cut 3 bases from V and 3 bases from J, with 16 bases between. The CDR3 runs 15 residues. Looked up from germline, CDR1 is SGDLS and CDR2 is YYNGEE.

This chain joins TRBV5-1 and TRBJ1-1; D is perhaps TRBD1 (6 bases). V was trimmed by 6 bases and J by 4 bases, leaving 13 bases between them. This CDR3 spans 13 amino acids. The germline V gene has CDR1 SGHRS and CDR2 YFSETQ. CDR3 sequence reads: CASTVRGTTEAFF. CDR3 sequence (DNA): TGCGCCAGCACCGTTAGGGGGACCACTGAAGCTTTCTTT.

This clone was recorded only once. This chain connects TRBV5-1 to TRBJ2-2; D remains unclear. V lost 0 bases, J lost 2 bases, and 8 bases lay in between. CDR1 is SGHRS, CDR2 YFSETQ, per germline. The CDR3 is made up of 15 amino acids. CDR3 in amino acids: CASSLALGNTGELFF. CDR3 in DNA: TGCGCCAGCAGCTTGGCTCTCGGTAACACCGGGGAGCTGTTTTTT.

The rearrangement uses TRBV7-2 and TRBJ1-2; D unresolved. Trimming cost V 2 bases and J 8 bases, with 12 bases left between them. Germline CDR1 is SGHTA and CDR2 is FQGNSA. This CDR3 has 13 residues. CDR3 nucleotides: TGTGCCAGCAGCTTAAGCGGCCTATCAGGCTACACCTTC. This sequence encodes CASSLSGLSGYTF.

This chain links TRBV11-2 with TRBJ2-1, with a tentative D call TRBD1 (6 bases). Trimming removed 4 bases from V and 10 bases from J, with 14 bases in between. Germline V gene data show CDR1 as SGHAT and CDR2 as FQNNGV. The CDR3 length is 13 residues. The CDR3 DNA is TGTGCCAGCAGCTCGGTACAGGGCCCCGAGCAGTTCTTC. Its protein is CASSSVQGPEQFF.

CDR3 in amino acids: CASSPLQGNEQFF. The CDR3 region has the DNA TGTGCCAGTAGTCCGCTTCAGGGCAATGAGCAGTTCTTC. The chain couples TRBV19 to TRBJ2-1, with a weak D call TRBD1 (5 bases). Germline V gene sequence: CDR1 LNHDA, CDR2 SQIVND (reference sequence). The V end was cut by 5 bases, the J end by 6 bases, with 11 bases between. The CDR3 length is 13 residues.

This chain connects TRBV27 to TRBJ2-7; the match to TRBD2 covers 9 bases. V was pared by 7 bases and J by 0 bases, with 28 bases of the junction left unmatched. The CDR3 loop spans 22 amino acids. From germline, CDR1 is MNHEY and CDR2 SMNVEV (reference sequence). The CDR3 nucleotides are TGTGCCAGCACCAACGACCCCTACTCGGGCGGGCTAGCGGGGAAGAGCTCCTACGAGCAGTACTTC. Encoded protein: CASTNDPYSGGLAGKSSYEQYF.